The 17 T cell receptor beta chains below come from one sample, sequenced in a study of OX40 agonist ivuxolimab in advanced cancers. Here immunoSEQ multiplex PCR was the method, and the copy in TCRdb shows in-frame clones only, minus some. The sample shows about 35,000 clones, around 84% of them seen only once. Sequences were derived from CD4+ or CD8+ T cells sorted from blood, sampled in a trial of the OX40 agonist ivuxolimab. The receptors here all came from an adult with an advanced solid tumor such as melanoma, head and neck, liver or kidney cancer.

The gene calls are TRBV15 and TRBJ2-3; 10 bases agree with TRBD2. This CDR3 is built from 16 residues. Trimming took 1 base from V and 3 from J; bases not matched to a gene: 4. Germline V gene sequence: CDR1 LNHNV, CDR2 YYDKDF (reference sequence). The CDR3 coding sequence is TGTGCCACCAGCAGAGGACGGACTAGCGGAACAGATACGCAGTATTTT. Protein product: CATSRGRTSGTDTQYF.

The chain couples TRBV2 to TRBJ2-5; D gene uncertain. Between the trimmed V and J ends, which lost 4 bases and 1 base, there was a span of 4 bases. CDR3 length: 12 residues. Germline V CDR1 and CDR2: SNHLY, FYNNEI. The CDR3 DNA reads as TGTGCCAGCAGTGGTCTCCAAGAGACCCAGTACTTC. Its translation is CASSGLQETQYF.

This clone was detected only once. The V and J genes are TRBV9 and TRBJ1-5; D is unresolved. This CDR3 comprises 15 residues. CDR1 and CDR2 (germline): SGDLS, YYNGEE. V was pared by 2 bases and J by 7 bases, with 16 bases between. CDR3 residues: CASSVGVAGSQPQHF. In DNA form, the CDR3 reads TGTGCCAGCAGCGTTGGGGTTGCGGGGTCCCAGCCCCAGCATTTT.

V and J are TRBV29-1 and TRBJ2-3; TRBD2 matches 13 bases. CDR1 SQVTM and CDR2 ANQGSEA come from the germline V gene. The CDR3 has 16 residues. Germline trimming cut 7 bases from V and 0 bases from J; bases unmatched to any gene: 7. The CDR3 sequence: CSARLAGGFSTDTQYF. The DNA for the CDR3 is TGCAGCGCAAGACTAGCGGGAGGCTTCAGCACAGATACGCAGTATTTT.

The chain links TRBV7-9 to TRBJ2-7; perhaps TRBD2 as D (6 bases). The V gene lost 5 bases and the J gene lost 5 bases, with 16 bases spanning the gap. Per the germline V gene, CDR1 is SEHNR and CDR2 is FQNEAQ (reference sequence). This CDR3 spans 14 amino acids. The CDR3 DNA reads TGTGCCAGCAGCCGATTGGGGGGATCCAACGAGCAGTACTTC. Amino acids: CASSRLGGSNEQYF.

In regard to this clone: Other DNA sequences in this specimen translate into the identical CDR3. CDR3 region: CASSGQTGAREQFF. As DNA, the CDR3 is TGTGCCAGCAGCGGCCAGACAGGGGCGAGGGAGCAGTTCTTC. The J gene is TRBJ2-1, the V gene TRBV7-3; TRBD1 matches at 8 bases. V dropped 5 bases and J dropped 10; count of bases not matched to a gene: 10. Germline V CDR1 and CDR2: SGHTA, FQGTGA. This CDR3 spans 14 amino acids.

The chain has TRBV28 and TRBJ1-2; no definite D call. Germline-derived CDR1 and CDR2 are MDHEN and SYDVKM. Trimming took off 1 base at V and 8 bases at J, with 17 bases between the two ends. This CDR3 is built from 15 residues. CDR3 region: CASSLSPVESRGYTF. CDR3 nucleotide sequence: TGTGCCAGCAGTTTATCGCCGGTCGAGAGTCGCGGCTACACCTTC.

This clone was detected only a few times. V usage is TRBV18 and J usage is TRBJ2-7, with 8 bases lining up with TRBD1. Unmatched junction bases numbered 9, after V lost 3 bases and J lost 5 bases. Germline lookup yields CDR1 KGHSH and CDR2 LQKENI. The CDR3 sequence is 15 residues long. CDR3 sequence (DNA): TGTGCCAGCTCACCCATTCCGGGACAGGCTCACGAGCAGTACTTC. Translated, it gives CASSPIPGQAHEQYF.

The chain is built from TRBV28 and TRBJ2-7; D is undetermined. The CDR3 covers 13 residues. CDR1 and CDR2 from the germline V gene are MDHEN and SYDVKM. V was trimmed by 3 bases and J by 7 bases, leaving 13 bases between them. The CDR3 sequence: CASSFDAFREQYF. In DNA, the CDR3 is TGTGCCAGCAGTTTTGATGCCTTTAGGGAGCAGTACTTC.

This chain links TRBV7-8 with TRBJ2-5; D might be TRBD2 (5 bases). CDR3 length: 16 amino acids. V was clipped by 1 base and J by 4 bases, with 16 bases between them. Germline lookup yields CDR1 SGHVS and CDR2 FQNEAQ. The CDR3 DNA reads TGTGCCAGCAGCTTAGGGAGGACTGCCGACCCAGAGACCCAGTACTTC. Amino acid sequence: CASSLGRTADPETQYF.

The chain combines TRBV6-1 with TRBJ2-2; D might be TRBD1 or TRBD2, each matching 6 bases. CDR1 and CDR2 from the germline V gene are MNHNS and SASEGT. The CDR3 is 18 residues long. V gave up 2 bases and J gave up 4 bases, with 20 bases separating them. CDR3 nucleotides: TGTGCCAGCAGTGAAAGGGGGGCCCGTCGAGGGCTCACCGGGGAGCTGTTTTTT. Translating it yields CASSERGARRGLTGELFF.

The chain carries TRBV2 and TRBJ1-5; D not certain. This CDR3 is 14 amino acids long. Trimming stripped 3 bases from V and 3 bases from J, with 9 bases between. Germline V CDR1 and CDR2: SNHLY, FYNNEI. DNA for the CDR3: TGTGCCAGCAGTGAGGGCAGAGTCAATCAGCCCCAGCATTTT. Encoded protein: CASSEGRVNQPQHF.

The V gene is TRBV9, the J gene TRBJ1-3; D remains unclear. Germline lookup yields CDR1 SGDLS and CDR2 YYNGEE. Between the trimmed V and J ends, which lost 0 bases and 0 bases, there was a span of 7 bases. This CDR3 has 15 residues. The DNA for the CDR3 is TGTGCCAGCAGCGTAGGGAGCGTCTCTGGAAACACCATATATTTT. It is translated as CASSVGSVSGNTIYF.

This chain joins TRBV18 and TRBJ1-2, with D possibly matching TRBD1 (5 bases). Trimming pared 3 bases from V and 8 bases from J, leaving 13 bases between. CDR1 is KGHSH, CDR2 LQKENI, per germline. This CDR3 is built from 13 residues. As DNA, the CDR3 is TGTGCCAGCTCACCTAGCAGGGCTGGCGGCTACACCTTC. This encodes CASSPSRAGGYTF.

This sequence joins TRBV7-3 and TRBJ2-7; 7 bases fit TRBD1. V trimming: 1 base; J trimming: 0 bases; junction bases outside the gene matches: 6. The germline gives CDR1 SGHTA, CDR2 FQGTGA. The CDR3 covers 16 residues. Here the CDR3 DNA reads TGTGCCAGCAGCTTAAATGTGGACAGGCTCTCCTACGAGCAGTACTTC. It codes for CASSLNVDRLSYEQYF.

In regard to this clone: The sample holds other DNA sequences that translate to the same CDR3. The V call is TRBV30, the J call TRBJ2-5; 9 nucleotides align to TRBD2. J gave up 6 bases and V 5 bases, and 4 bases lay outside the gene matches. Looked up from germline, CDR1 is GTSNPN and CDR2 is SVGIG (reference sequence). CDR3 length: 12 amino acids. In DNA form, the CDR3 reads TGTGCCTGGGCAAGCGGGGGGCAGACCCAGTACTTC. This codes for CAWASGGQTQYF.

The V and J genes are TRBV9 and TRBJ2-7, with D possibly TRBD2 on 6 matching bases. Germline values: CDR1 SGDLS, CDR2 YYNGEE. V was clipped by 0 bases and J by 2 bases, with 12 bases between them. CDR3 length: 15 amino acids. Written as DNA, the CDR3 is TGTGCCAGCAGCGTAGGCGGGACTCAAACCTACGAGCAGTACTTC. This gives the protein CASSVGGTQTYEQYF. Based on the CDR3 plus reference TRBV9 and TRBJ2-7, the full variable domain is DSGVTQTPKHLITATGQRVTLRCSPRSGDLSVYWYQQSLDQGLQFLIQYYNGEERAKGNILERFSAQQFPDLHSELNLSSLELGDSALYFCASSVGGTQTYEQYFGPGTRLTVT.